The source of this T cell receptor beta chain is a study of blood T cell repertoires in COVID-19. Study-level background: Samples came from the United States, Italy and Spain, spanning acute and convalescent COVID-19.

V lost 0 bases and J lost 10, with 4 bases in between. Germline V CDR1 and CDR2: DFQATT, SNEGSKA (reference sequence). The CDR3 runs to 10 residues. Only in-frame clones appear in the TCRdb table, and some are missing; sequencing was by immunoSEQ multiplex PCR. The sample contains approximately 300,000 clones, 85% of which appear only once. This TCR was recovered from a woman younger than 45 who had been exposed to COVID-19. Sequencing was performed on PBMCs or T cells enriched from blood (not recorded which). This chain links TRBV20-1 with TRBJ2-1, with D unclear. The CDR3 DNA reads as TGCAGTGCTAGAGAAGCAGAGCAGTTCTTC. This sequence encodes CSAREAEQFF.